Below are 5 T cell receptor beta chains sequenced from a single sample in a study of prognosis after radiotherapy for stage I lung cancer. Starting from genomic DNA, TCR beta CDR3 was amplified through two-round multiplex PCR. The authors ran first-round PCR with primers specific to each TRBV and TRBJ gene. TCRdb re-called the multiplex PCR reads through MiXCR, storing one row per CDR3 protein. Of about 12,000 distinct CDR3 sequences in the sample, about 59% were seen once. Sequencing used PBMCs, obtained before or after stereotactic body radiation therapy (not recorded which). The receptors here all came from a donor aged 50 or older with non-small cell lung cancer.

Note on this clonotype: At one end, the junction sequence differs from germline, possibly due to a read error. This rearrangement joins TRBV6-1 to TRBJ2-2, with 12 bases identical to TRBD2. Germline assignment: CDR1 MNHNS and CDR2 SASEGT. The CDR3 length is 17 residues. CDR3 protein: CASIKGLAGRNTGVLFF. Written as DNA, the CDR3 is TGTGCCAGCATAAAGGGACTAGCGGGCAGAAACACCGGGGTGCTGTTTTTT.

The chain employs TRBV3-1 and TRBJ2-1; tentatively, D is TRBD1 (5 bases). The V gene lost 2 bases and the J gene lost 9 bases, with 14 bases spanning the gap. This CDR3 has 14 residues. Germline V gene lookup returns CDR1 LGHDT and CDR2 YNNKEL (reference sequence). CDR3 sequence reads: CASSQSLVGVEQFF. CDR3 nucleotides: TGTGCCAGCAGCCAAAGCTTGGTAGGGGTTGAGCAGTTCTTC.

This clonotype has only a few counts. The rearrangement links TRBV5-1 to TRBJ2-3; D might be TRBD2 (5 bases). Germline loops: CDR1 SGHRS, CDR2 YFSETQ. Between the trimmed V and J ends, which lost 0 bases and 5 bases, there was a span of 13 bases. The CDR3 runs to 15 residues. Written as DNA, the CDR3 is TGCGCCAGCAGCTTGGTGGGAGCTACCCGAGATACGCAGTATTTT. It is translated as CASSLVGATRDTQYF.

Concerning this clonotype itself: This sequence is one base from a far larger clone and is likely a read error. The chain joins TRBV14 to TRBJ2-7; weak D call: TRBD1 (6 bases). V dropped 5 bases and J dropped 6 bases, with 14 bases sitting between them. The CDR3 has 13 residues. From germline, CDR1 is SGHDN and CDR2 FVKESK. The CDR3 nucleotides are TGTGCCAGCAGCTACACCGGGACATCCGAGCAGTACTTC. Protein sequence: CASSYTGTSEQYF.

Of note for this clonotype: A far larger clone is just one base off, so this is likely a read error. The rearrangement joins TRBV6-4 to TRBJ1-1, with 7 bases that match TRBD1. This CDR3 is 13 amino acids long. Germline V CDR1 and CDR2: MRHNA, SNTAGT. J gave up 4 bases and V 7 bases, and 6 bases lay outside the gene matches. In DNA, the CDR3 is TGTGCCAGCATTTGGGGACAGAGCACTGAAGCTTTCTTT. Amino acid sequence: CASIWGQSTEAFF.